One sample yielded the 16 T cell receptor beta chains listed below, sequenced in a study of cytomegalovirus exposure and HLA in healthy donors. This PCR relied on a set of 60 Vbeta primers and 13 Jbeta primers. The method was immunoSEQ multiplex PCR; TCRdb's version includes in-frame clones alone and lacks a portion of them. This sample has 150,000 to 200,000 clones; roughly 73% occur once, and the top ten carry about 1.7%. The sequenced sample consisted of PBMCs. The receptors derive from a young woman in good health and CMV-seronegative.

V is TRBV5-6 and J is TRBJ1-1; D is perhaps TRBD1 (6 bases). The CDR3 has 15 residues. From germline, CDR1 is SGHDT and CDR2 YYEEEE. V was clipped by 5 bases and J by 0 bases, with 14 bases between them. This CDR3 is CASSNTGTMNTEAFF. The CDR3 bases are TGTGCCAGCAGTAATACCGGGACAATGAACACTGAAGCTTTCTTT.

The chain has TRBV19 and TRBJ2-1; D gene ambiguous. There are 14 residues in the CDR3. CDR1 LNHDA and CDR2 SQIVND come from the germline V gene (reference sequence). Trimming took off 3 bases at V and 4 bases at J, with 10 bases between the two ends. The CDR3 sequence is CASSISLFYNEQFF. In DNA form, the CDR3 reads TGTGCCAGTAGTATTTCCCTATTTTACAATGAGCAGTTCTTC.

This chain joins TRBV12-2 and TRBJ1-2; the DNA was not used to check the table's D call, TRBD1. TRBV12-2 is an annotated pseudogene. The CDR3 runs to 16 residues. The CDR3, as DNA: TGTGCAAGTCGCTTAGCGGAGGACAGGGAGAGATATGGCTACACCTTC. Residues: CASRLAEDRERYGYTF.

The CDR3 DNA reads TGCGCCAGCAGCCAAGATGAGAGGGAGATCAACTACGAGCAGTACTTC. Amino acid sequence: CASSQDEREINYEQYF. The chain has TRBV4-1 and TRBJ2-5, with D perhaps matching TRBD2 (5 bases). The last part of the DNA fits TRBJ2-7 better; the J call may be wrong. Germline assignment: CDR1 MGHRA and CDR2 YSYEKL. The CDR3 runs 16 residues.

This clone has only one observation. The chain uses TRBV27 and TRBJ2-1; D not resolved. This CDR3 is 13 amino acids long. Trimming stripped 3 bases from V and 2 bases from J, with 5 bases between. CDR1 and CDR2 from the germline V gene are MNHEY and SMNVEV (reference sequence). CDR3 nucleotide sequence: TGTGCCAGCAGTTTGCGGACCTACAATGAGCAGTTCTTC. Translation: CASSLRTYNEQFF.

V usage is TRBV19 and J usage is TRBJ1-2; 7 bases map to TRBD1. CDR3 size: 18 residues. CDR1 and CDR2 from the germline V gene are LNHDA and SQIVND (reference sequence). V lost 3 bases to trimming and J lost 0 bases; unmatched junction nucleotides: 13. CDR3 sequence (DNA): TGTGCCAGTAGTATTGGACCGGGACAGTTACTAGCTAACTATGGCTACACCTTC. Its protein product is CASSIGPGQLLANYGYTF.

The rearrangement joins TRBV6-1 to TRBJ1-6, with D perhaps TRBD1 (5 bases). The V end lost 1 base, the J end lost 14 bases, and 15 bases lay between the germline ends. The germline gives CDR1 MNHNS, CDR2 SASEGT. CDR3 size: 14 residues. CDR3 sequence: CASSEEAGWETLHF. The CDR3 DNA reads as TGTGCCAGCAGTGAAGAGGCAGGGTGGGAAACCCTCCACTTT.

This sequence joins TRBV23-1 and TRBJ1-6; TRBD1 agrees at 7 bases. TRBV23-1 is known as an ORF, though its function is uncertain. The CDR3 spans 17 residues. J was trimmed by 9 bases and V by 10 bases; bases with no gene match: 21. CDR3 amino acids: CATLAWGQPLKSSPLHF. Here the CDR3 DNA reads TGCGCCACCCTGGCGTGGGGACAGCCGCTAAAAAGTTCACCCCTCCACTTT.

This chain joins TRBV7-9 and TRBJ1-2, with D hard to call. Germline V gene sequence: CDR1 SEHNR, CDR2 FQNEAQ (reference sequence). V was pared by 4 bases and J by 2 bases, with 17 bases between. CDR3 size: 16 residues. The CDR3 is CASSYPWATVNYGYTF. CDR3 nucleotides: TGTGCCAGCAGCTACCCATGGGCAACCGTAAACTATGGCTACACCTTC.

The chain employs TRBV11-2 and TRBJ2-7, with 9 bases lining up with TRBD1. This CDR3 has 16 residues. CDR1 is SGHAT, CDR2 FQNNGV, per germline. Trimming at V came to 6 bases and at J to 6 bases, leaving 15 bases not matched to a gene. The CDR3 here is CASREGQGILRLEQYF. CDR3 coding DNA: TGTGCCAGCAGGGAGGGACAGGGAATCCTAAGGCTCGAGCAGTACTTC. Together with reference TRBV11-2 and TRBJ2-7, the CDR3 gives the full variable domain: EAGVAQSPRYKIIEKRQSVAFWCNPISGHATLYWYQQILGQGPKLLIQFQNNGVVDDSQLPKDRFSAERLKGVDSTLKIQPAKLEDSAVYLCASREGQGILRLEQYFGPGTRLTVT.

This clone turned up a few times. V gene TRBV6-9 combines with J gene TRBJ1-1; D unresolved. Germline CDR1 and CDR2: MNHGY and SVAAGI. The V gene lost 5 bases and the J gene lost 2 bases, with 15 bases spanning the gap. This CDR3 is 15 amino acids long. The CDR3 bases are TGTGCCAGCAGTGAACTTGAGGGTAGTAACACTGAAGCTTTCTTT. Amino acid sequence: CASSELEGSNTEAFF.

The chain employs TRBV19 and TRBJ2-1; 7 nucleotides line up with TRBD1. The germline V gene encodes CDR1 LNHDA and CDR2 SQIVND (reference sequence). J was trimmed by 4 bases and V by 2 bases; bases with no gene match: 2. This CDR3 region has 14 residues. CDR3: CASSILTGYNEQFF. CDR3 DNA: TGTGCCAGTAGTATATTGACAGGGTACAATGAGCAGTTCTTC.

The gene calls are TRBV18 and TRBJ2-1, with TRBD2 matching over 13 bases. This CDR3 is built from 16 residues. Germline CDR1 and CDR2: KGHSH and LQKENI. The ends lost 3 bases at V and 10 bases at J; junction bases unmatched: 9. The CDR3 region has the DNA TGTGCCAGCTCACCCGAGAGACTAGCGGGAGGCGGGGAGCAGTTCTTC. Translation gives CASSPERLAGGGEQFF.

V is TRBV5-1 and J is TRBJ2-5; TRBD1 matches at 10 bases. Germline values: CDR1 SGHRS, CDR2 YFSETQ. V dropped 3 bases and J dropped 1; count of bases not matched to a gene: 3. The CDR3 contains 15 residues. This chain's CDR3 is CASSWTGGFQETQYF. The CDR3 DNA reads as TGCGCCAGCAGCTGGACAGGGGGGTTCCAAGAGACCCAGTACTTC.

This clone was observed once. This chain links TRBV7-9 with TRBJ2-7; D unresolved. The V end was cut by 5 bases, the J end by 1 base, with 15 bases between. The CDR3 spans 15 residues. Germline assignment: CDR1 SEHNR and CDR2 FQNEAQ (reference sequence). CDR3 loop: CASSRVPIRSYEQYF. The CDR3 coding sequence is TGTGCCAGCAGCCGGGTCCCGATACGTTCCTACGAGCAGTACTTC.

The chain joins TRBV5-1 to TRBJ1-2; 9 nucleotides line up with TRBD1. The V gene's germline CDR1 is SGHRS and CDR2 YFSETQ. The CDR3 contains 17 residues. V trimming: 0 bases; J trimming: 5 bases; junction bases outside the gene matches: 11. The DNA for the CDR3 is TGCGCCAGCAGCTTGGAGGGGACAGGGACCACTGGGTATGGCTACACCTTC. The encoded protein is CASSLEGTGTTGYGYTF.